This T cell receptor beta chain was captured by sequencing in a study of shared clonotypes between healthy human individuals. Trimming left V 1 base short and J 3 bases short, with 16 bases between. There are 17 residues in the CDR3. The germline gives CDR1 LGHNA, CDR2 YSLEER. Assay: immunoSEQ multiplex PCR; the TCRdb copy retains only in-frame clones and omits some. Of about 330,000 clones listed, roughly 84% are singletons. The receptor's source is a man in his late teens or twenties in good health. V gene TRBV4-3 combines with J gene TRBJ2-4, with D hard to call. The material sequenced was memory CD8+ T cells sorted from blood. Subset described: CD45RO+ cells pooled with CCR7-negative TemRA cells. The CDR3 sequence: CASSQATYHWGKNIQYF. The CDR3 bases are TGCGCCAGCAGCCAAGCAACGTACCATTGGGGCAAAAACATTCAGTACTTC.